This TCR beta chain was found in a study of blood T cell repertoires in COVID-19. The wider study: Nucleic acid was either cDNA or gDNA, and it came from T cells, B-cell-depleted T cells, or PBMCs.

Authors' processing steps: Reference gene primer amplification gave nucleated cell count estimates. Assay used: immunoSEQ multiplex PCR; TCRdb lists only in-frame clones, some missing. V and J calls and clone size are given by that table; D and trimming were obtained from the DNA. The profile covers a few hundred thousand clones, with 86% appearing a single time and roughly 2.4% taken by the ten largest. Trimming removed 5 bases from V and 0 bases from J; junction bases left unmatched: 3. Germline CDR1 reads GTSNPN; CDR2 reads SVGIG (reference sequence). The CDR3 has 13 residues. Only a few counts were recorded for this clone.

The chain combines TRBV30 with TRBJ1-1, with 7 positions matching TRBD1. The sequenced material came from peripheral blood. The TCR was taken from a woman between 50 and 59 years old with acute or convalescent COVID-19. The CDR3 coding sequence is TGTGCCTGGGAGGGACAGATGAACACTGAAGCTTTCTTT. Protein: CAWEGQMNTEAFF.